These T cell receptor beta chains were read from a single sample in a study of Ad26.COV2.S vaccination and SARS-CoV-2 variants. Here immunoSEQ multiplex PCR was the method, and the copy in TCRdb shows in-frame clones only, minus some. The top ten clones hold roughly 10% of a sample with 300,000 to 400,000 clones, approximately 86% of them seen once. The sample in question was peripheral blood, obtained in a trial of Ad26.COV2.S vaccine versus placebo. Source of these receptors: a person between 18 and 60 years old who received the Ad26.COV2.S COVID-19 vaccine or a placebo. Both conserved end residues are part of each CDR3. A D gene is named only where the DNA matches it firmly. Clone size is stated in some rows and not others, as once, few, many or a class when expanded.

v_gene	j_gene	d_gene	abundance	CDR3nt	CDR3aa
TRBV2	TRBJ1-1	TRBD1	once	TGTGCCAGCAGGGAGACAGGGGTCACTGAAGCTTTCTTT	CASRETGVTEAFF
TRBV30	TRBJ2-1	NA	once	TGTGCCTGGAGCCGGGACGACTACAATGAGCAGTTCTTC	CAWSRDDYNEQFF
TRBV7-9	TRBJ1-2	TRBD1	NA	TGTGCCAGCAGCTCACTGGACAGGGAAAAATCTGGCTACACCTTC	CASSSLDREKSGYTF
TRBV27	TRBJ2-7	TRBD1	NA	TGTGCCAGCAGTTTCTCGGGACAGGGTGGGAACTACGAGCAGTACTTC	CASSFSGQGGNYEQYF
TRBV7-2	TRBJ2-1	NA	NA	TGTGCCAGCAACGACTACAATGAGCAGTTCTTC	CASNDYNEQFF
TRBV11-2	TRBJ2-3	TRBD2	NA	TGTGCCAGCAGCCAAGCGGGGGGGCCCACAGATACGCAGTATTTT	CASSQAGGPTDTQYF
TRBV9	TRBJ1-3	NA	NA	TGTGCCAGCAGCGTAGTCGAGGCGCTCGGGGACACCATATATTTT	CASSVVEALGDTIYF
TRBV5-5	TRBJ1-4	NA	NA	TGTGCCAGCAGCTCCCTACCCCAGGGGAATCGAGAAAAACTGTTTTTT	CASSSLPQGNREKLFF
TRBV2	TRBJ2-2	TRBD2	NA	TGTGCCAGCAGGATCTTACTAGCGTCCACCGGGGAGCTGTTTTTT	CASRILLASTGELFF
TRBV28	TRBJ2-2	NA	NA	TGTGCCAGCAGTTTATTCGTGGTAGGGAACACCGGGGAGCTGTTTTTT	CASSLFVVGNTGELFF
TRBV6-2/TRBV6-3	TRBJ1-3	NA	NA	TGTGCCAGCAGTTCCCTGGACTGGCCTGGAAACACCATATATTTT	CASSSLDWPGNTIYF
TRBV6-5	TRBJ2-7	TRBD1	NA	TGTGCCAGCCGGGACAGGTTCTACGAGCAGTACTTC	CASRDRFYEQYF
TRBV13	TRBJ2-1	TRBD2	few	TGTGCCAGCAGCTTATGGACTAGCGGCTACAATGAGCAGTTCTTC	CASSLWTSGYNEQFF
TRBV2	TRBJ1-1	NA	NA	TGTGCCAGCATTCCGGGGCGGGGGGACACTGAAGCTTTCTTT	CASIPGRGDTEAFF
TRBV11-2	TRBJ2-5	NA	NA	TGTGCCAGCAGCTTAGAACGGCAGGAGGGAGAGACCCAGTACTTC	CASSLERQEGETQYF
TRBV19	TRBJ1-1	NA	once	TGTGCCAGTTATGGGGGGGCTCTGAACACTGAAGCTTTCTTT	CASYGGALNTEAFF
TRBV5-1	TRBJ2-3	NA	NA	TGCGCCAGCAGCCCGAGGGTTGGTGGCACAGATACGCAGTATTTT	CASSPRVGGTDTQYF
TRBV7-6	TRBJ1-3	NA	NA	TGTGCCAGCAGCTTAGAGAGGGAACCTCTTCTTACTGGAAACACCATATATTTT	CASSLEREPLLTGNTIYF